This T cell receptor (beta chain) was captured by sequencing in a study of blood T cell repertoires in COVID-19. Study overall: The United States, Italy and Spain were the sources of the acute and convalescent COVID-19 samples. The analysed material was cDNA or gDNA that came from T cells, B-cell-depleted T cells, or PBMCs.

The trim removed 3 bases at V and 3 bases at J, leaving 6 bases unmatched. The CDR3 runs 15 residues. Germline CDR1 reads MNHEY; CDR2 reads SMNVEV (reference sequence). This clone was detected a few times. In the authors' workflow: For nucleated cells, counts were estimated from reference gene primer amplification. TCRdb's copy holds only in-frame clones and misses some; the assay was immunoSEQ multiplex PCR. V and J calls and clone size are as listed in that table; D and trimming were resolved from the DNA. The sample carries some 390,000 clones, around nine tenths recorded once. Input material: peripheral blood. The chain joins TRBV27 to TRBJ2-7; 9 nucleotides agree with TRBD1. The sequence was obtained from a human donor in a cohort sampled during active COVID-19. The CDR3 protein is CASSFYGQGSYEQYF. CDR3 nucleotide sequence: TGTGCCAGCAGTTTTTACGGACAGGGGAGCTACGAGCAGTACTTC.